These 11 T cell receptor beta chains came from one sample sequenced in a study of technical replicates of blood from a handful of donors. Measured with immunoSEQ multiplex PCR; TCRdb has only the in-frame clones, and not every one. The data hold 75,000 to 95,000 clones, with 85% to 95% observed a single time. The sample taken for sequencing was T cells isolated from PBMCs. The receptors were gathered from a human donor in good health.

This clone has a single count. The chain employs TRBV27 and TRBJ1-5; D is ambiguous. With 2 bases removed from V and 4 bases from J, the gap between germline ends came to 9 bases. Germline assignment: CDR1 MNHEY and CDR2 SMNVEV (reference sequence). The CDR3 runs 14 residues. The CDR3 DNA sequence: TGTGCCAGCAGTTTAGTCCAGACAAATCAGCCCCAGCATTTT. Protein product: CASSLVQTNQPQHF.

The chain links TRBV11-3 to TRBJ2-5; no firm D call. Trimming took off 0 bases at V and 2 bases at J, with 7 bases between the two ends. Germline values: CDR1 SGHNT, CDR2 YENEEA. The length of the CDR3 is 14 residues. The CDR3: CASSLDDFQETQYF. CDR3 DNA sequence: TGTGCCAGCAGCTTAGATGACTTTCAAGAGACCCAGTACTTC.

This chain uses TRBV30 with TRBJ2-7, with TRBD2 matching 16 bases. The CDR3 is 19 amino acids. V trimming: 1 base; J trimming: 7 bases; junction bases outside the gene matches: 16. The germline gives CDR1 GTSNPN, CDR2 SVGIG (reference sequence). In nucleotides, the CDR3 is TGTGCCTGGAGTGGCCCCGGGACTAGCGGGGGGGCCACTCCGGATGAGCAGTACTTC. This translates into CAWSGPGTSGGATPDEQYF.

The chain recombines TRBV30 with TRBJ1-3; D not certain. Germline CDR1 and CDR2: GTSNPN and SVGIG (reference sequence). Trimming removed 5 bases at V and 1 base at J, with 9 bases between. CDR3 size: 13 residues. The CDR3 here is CAWSSGSGNTIYF. DNA for the CDR3: TGTGCCTGGTCTAGCGGATCTGGAAACACCATATATTTT.

The V and J genes are TRBV27 and TRBJ1-5; D possibly corresponds to TRBD1 (5 bases). The V and J ends lost 5 bases and 5 bases respectively, with 16 bases between them. This CDR3 has 15 amino acids. CDR1 is MNHEY, CDR2 SMNVEV, per germline (reference sequence). CDR3 sequence reads: CASSIMGREDQPQHF. The CDR3 nucleotides are TGTGCCAGCAGTATTATGGGGCGTGAGGATCAGCCCCAGCATTTT.

The CDR3 nucleotides are TGCGCCAGCAGGGGAGGGGCGGAAGAGACCCAGTACTTC. This sequence encodes CASRGGAEETQYF. The chain employs TRBV5-1 and TRBJ2-5, with 7 bases fitting TRBD2. CDR1 is SGHRS and CDR2 is YFSETQ in the germline V gene. This CDR3 is 13 amino acids long. The trim removed 5 bases at V and 3 bases at J, leaving 4 bases unmatched.

The rearrangement links TRBV6-5 to TRBJ1-1, with a weak D call TRBD1 (5 bases). Looked up from germline, CDR1 is MNHEY and CDR2 is SVGAGI. Trimming left V 0 bases short and J 4 bases short, with 12 bases between. The CDR3 has 15 amino acids. Written as DNA, the CDR3 is TGTGCCAGCAGTTACTCTCGCGGCGGGGGCACTGAAGCTTTCTTT. This codes for CASSYSRGGGTEAFF.

The chain combines TRBV6-5 with TRBJ2-7; TRBD1 matches 10 bases. Germline CDR1 MNHEY, CDR2 SVGAGI. The V gene end was trimmed by 6 bases and the J gene end by 6 bases; junction bases not matched to a gene: 11. The CDR3 is made up of 15 amino acids. The CDR3 DNA is TGTGCCAGCAGCCTTCTGGGACAGGGGCACTCCGAGCAGTACTTC. Its protein product is CASSLLGQGHSEQYF.

V and J are TRBV9 and TRBJ2-1; D remains unclear. V was cut by 2 bases and J by 2 bases, with 11 bases left in between. The CDR3 runs to 15 residues. Germline loops: CDR1 SGDLS, CDR2 YYNGEE. CDR3 sequence (DNA): TGTGCCAGCAGCGTTCGACTCAGCACCTACAATGAGCAGTTCTTC. It translates to CASSVRLSTYNEQFF.

This chain uses TRBV27 with TRBJ2-3, with unresolved D. The germline V gene has CDR1 MNHEY and CDR2 SMNVEV (reference sequence). The V gene lost 3 bases and the J gene lost 6 bases, with 13 bases spanning the gap. CDR3 size: 14 residues. The CDR3 bases are TGTGCCAGCAGTTTCGCAGAAATTCGTGATACGCAGTATTTT. This translates into CASSFAEIRDTQYF.

CDR3 in DNA: TGCGCCAGCAGCTTGGTGGCAGGGGTAACGGGGGCCAACGTCCTGACTTTC. Translation gives CASSLVAGVTGANVLTF. The chain carries TRBV5-1 and TRBJ2-6, with D possibly TRBD1 on 6 matching bases. The germline V gene has CDR1 SGHRS and CDR2 YFSETQ. The CDR3 runs to 17 residues. V dropped 0 bases and J dropped 4 bases, with 14 bases sitting between them. The entire variable domain, with the rest obtained from reference TRBV5-1 and TRBJ2-6, is as follows: KAGVTQTPRYLIKTRGQQVTLSCSPISGHRSVSWYQQTPGQGLQFLFEYFSETQRNKGNFPGRFSGRQFSNSRSEMNVSTLELGDSALYLCASSLVAGVTGANVLTFGAGSRLTVL.